Listed below are T cell receptor beta chains from one sample, sequenced in a study of metastatic and nonmetastatic thyroid tumors. TCRdb reanalyzed the PCR reads via MiXCR. The sample has approximately 25,000 clones, roughly 17% seen once. The sequencing input was blood. These receptors were collected from a male donor with papillary thyroid cancer or a benign thyroid nodule (not recorded which). Some clones in this sample may be carry-over from other donors' samples. Each CDR3 is given with its conserved first and last residue.

J gene	V gene	CDR3 protein
TRBJ2-7	TRBV20-1	CSAISGKPYEQYF
TRBJ2-1	TRBV6-5	CASSYTRGGSYNEQFF
TRBJ2-1	TRBV18	CASSPSGGKSYNEQFF
TRBJ1-4	TRBV12-3/TRBV12-4	CASSWTGGEKLFF
TRBJ2-4	TRBV12-3/TRBV12-4	CASNPDRGRGNIQYF
TRBJ1-1	TRBV2	CASSEALGGRTEAFF
TRBJ2-7	TRBV20-1	CSARDPRKFKYF
TRBJ1-3	TRBV7-9	CASSLTSPQLHSGNTIYF
TRBJ1-5	TRBV4-3	CASSQDGVNNQPQHF
TRBJ2-1	TRBV6-1	CASSPDWSSYNEQFF
TRBJ2-7	TRBV7-8	CASSLAEGQVNEQYF
TRBJ2-3	TRBV6-6	CASSYAYPTDTQYF
TRBJ2-2	TRBV6-2/TRBV6-3	CASSYGGPTDHTGELFF
TRBJ2-7	TRBV27	CASSPTGGISYEQYF
TRBJ1-6	TRBV27	CASSLLGTPNSPLHF
TRBJ1-2	TRBV7-9	CASSLGDRSCYTF
TRBJ2-6	TRBV6-4	CASRDSSGANVLTF
TRBJ2-1	TRBV28	CASFEAFGNEQFF
TRBJ1-2	TRBV5-8	CASSLGGYGYTF
TRBJ2-2	TRBV6-1	CASREGAGELFF
TRBJ1-1	TRBV19	CASSEGPGWNTEAFF
TRBJ2-5	TRBV5-1	CASSFSGQQETQYF
TRBJ2-7	TRBV7-2	CASSLAPTPYEQYF
TRBJ1-2	TRBV28	CASSLAGGDGYTF
TRBJ2-7	TRBV9	CASSSRSSSYEQYF
TRBJ2-5	TRBV27	CASSPKGSDILRAAQYF
TRBJ2-7	TRBV4-1	CASSQGERYEQYF
TRBJ2-7	TRBV20-1	CSARGQSSDLFLGQYF
TRBJ2-5	TRBV10-3	CAISPELAPRGTQYF
TRBJ1-2	TRBV9	CASIPVAGGYVYTF